These 5 T cell receptor beta chains came from one sample sequenced in a study of blood T cell repertoires in COVID-19. Profiling relied on immunoSEQ multiplex PCR, and the TCRdb table lists in-frame clones only, not all of them. The table lists roughly 63,000 clones, 74% of them singletons, with roughly 27% in the top ten. Sequencing was carried out using peripheral blood. The receptors were sampled from an elderly woman with acute or convalescent COVID-19.

The V and J genes are TRBV6-5 and TRBJ2-7; 10 bases agree with TRBD2. Germline V gives CDR1 MNHEY, CDR2 SVGAGI. This CDR3 is built from 14 residues. V dropped 5 bases and J dropped 3; count of bases not matched to a gene: 4. Here the CDR3 DNA reads TGTGCCAGCAGTCGGACTAGCGGCAACTACGAGCAGTACTTC. Its translation: CASSRTSGNYEQYF.

V gene TRBV19 combines with J gene TRBJ1-2, with a possible D match to TRBD1 (5 bases). Trimming removed 5 bases at V and 8 bases at J, with 15 bases between. This CDR3 has 13 residues. CDR1 is LNHDA, CDR2 SQIVND, per germline (reference sequence). CDR3 nucleotides: TGTGCCAGTAGTGTTCTAGGGGCCGCCGGCTACACCTTC. It yields the protein CASSVLGAAGYTF.

The chain joins TRBV6-2 or TRBV6-3 to TRBJ1-5; possible D gene TRBD1, 5 bases. Germline V CDR1 and CDR2: MNHEY, SVGEGT. This CDR3 comprises 16 residues. The V end was cut by 2 bases, the J end by 7 bases, with 18 bases between. The CDR3 spells CASSYATRDFKQPQHF. In DNA form, the CDR3 reads TGTGCCAGCAGTTACGCAACCCGGGACTTCAAACAGCCCCAGCATTTT.

The chain joins TRBV7-2 to TRBJ1-1, with D perhaps matching TRBD1 (5 bases). This CDR3 is 14 amino acids long. Trimming removed 1 base from V and 5 bases from J, with 11 bases in between. CDR1 is SGHTA, CDR2 FQGNSA, per germline. CDR3 protein: CASSLVAGNTEAFF. The CDR3 region has the DNA TGTGCCAGCAGCTTAGTAGCAGGGAATACTGAAGCTTTCTTT.

The chain recombines TRBV7-2 with TRBJ2-3; D gene unclear. CDR3 length: 12 residues. From germline, CDR1 is SGHTA and CDR2 FQGNSA. V gave up 5 bases and J gave up 5 bases, with 8 bases separating them. The CDR3 DNA sequence: TGTGCCAGCAGCCGAGTTGGAGATACGCAGTATTTT. This translates into CASSRVGDTQYF. Supplemented by reference TRBV7-2 and TRBJ2-3, the full variable domain reads GAGVSQSPSNKVTEKGKDVELRCDPISGHTALYWYRQSLGQGLEFLIYFQGNSAPDKSGLPSDRFSAERTGGSVSTLTIQRTQQEDSAVYLCASSRVGDTQYFGPGTRLTVL.